The clone carrying this T cell receptor beta chain has at least ten counts. As yet, its antigen is unknown. This sample was included in a study of human T cells and chemical hapten exposure. MiXCR was run by TCRdb on the RACE reads, yielding one entry per CDR3 protein. This table holds 200,000 to 300,000 distinct CDR3 sequences, 7.5% to 10% found once. Time point given: pre-sensitization, week 0. Stated treatment: therapeutic diphenylcyclopropenone sensitization with weekly scalp DPC. Study-wide points: Among TCRs, those above 1 in 1000 frequency were unaffected by DPC sensitization.

This CDR3 is built from 13 residues. The germline CDR1 and CDR2 sequences are SQVTM and ANQGSEA. V was shortened by 4 bases and J by 4 bases, with 11 bases between the two germline ends. This clonotype was sampled from a woman in her thirties or forties with alopecia areata. Some clones in this sample may be carry-over from other donors' samples. The sample was whole blood, taken in connection with sensitization to the hapten diphenylcyclopropenone (DPC). V gene TRBV29-1 combines with J gene TRBJ2-1; D gene ambiguous. The DNA for the CDR3 is TGCAGCGTTGTGGAGACTGGGTACAATGAGCAGTTCTTC. This codes for CSVVETGYNEQFF.